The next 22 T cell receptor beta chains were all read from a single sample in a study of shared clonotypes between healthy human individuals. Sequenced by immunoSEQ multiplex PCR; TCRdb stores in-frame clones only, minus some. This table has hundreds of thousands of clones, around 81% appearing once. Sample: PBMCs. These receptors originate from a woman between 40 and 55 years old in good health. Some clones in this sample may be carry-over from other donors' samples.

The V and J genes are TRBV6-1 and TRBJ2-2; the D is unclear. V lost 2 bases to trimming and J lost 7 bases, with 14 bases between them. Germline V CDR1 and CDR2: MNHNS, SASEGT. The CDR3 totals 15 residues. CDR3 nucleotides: TGTGCCAGCAGTGAAATCGGGCAGTTTCACGGGGAGCTGTTTTTT. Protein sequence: CASSEIGQFHGELFF.

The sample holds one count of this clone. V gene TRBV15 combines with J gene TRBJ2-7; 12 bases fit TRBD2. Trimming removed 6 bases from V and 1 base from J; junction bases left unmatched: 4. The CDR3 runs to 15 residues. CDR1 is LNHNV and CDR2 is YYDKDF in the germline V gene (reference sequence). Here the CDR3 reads CATSFLAGGSYEQYF. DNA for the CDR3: TGTGCCACCAGTTTCCTAGCGGGAGGGTCCTACGAGCAGTACTTC.

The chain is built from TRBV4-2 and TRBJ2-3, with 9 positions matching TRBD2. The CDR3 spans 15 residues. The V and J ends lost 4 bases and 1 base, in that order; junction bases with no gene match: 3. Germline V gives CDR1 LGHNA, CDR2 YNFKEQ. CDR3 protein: CASSLREGRTDTQYF. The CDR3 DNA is TGTGCCAGCAGCCTGCGGGAGGGCCGCACAGATACGCAGTATTTT.

The CDR3 bases are TGTGCCAGCAGCATTAGACAGGGAGGAGATACGCAGTATTTT. This encodes CASSIRQGGDTQYF. The chain combines TRBV7-9 with TRBJ2-3; possibly TRBD1 for D (7 bases). This CDR3 has 14 amino acids. Germline V gene data show CDR1 as SEHNR and CDR2 as FQNEAQ (reference sequence). With 5 bases removed from V and 5 bases from J, the gap between germline ends came to 14 bases.

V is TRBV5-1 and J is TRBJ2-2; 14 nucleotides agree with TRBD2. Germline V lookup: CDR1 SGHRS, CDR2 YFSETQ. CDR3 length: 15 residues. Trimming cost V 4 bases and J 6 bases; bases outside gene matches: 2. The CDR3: CASSQGLAGAGELFF. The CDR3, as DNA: TGCGCCAGCAGCCAGGGACTAGCGGGAGCCGGGGAGCTGTTTTTT.

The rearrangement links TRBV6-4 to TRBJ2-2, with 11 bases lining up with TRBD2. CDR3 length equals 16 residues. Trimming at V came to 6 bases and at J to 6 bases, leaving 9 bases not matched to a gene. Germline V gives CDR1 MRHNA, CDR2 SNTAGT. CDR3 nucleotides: TGTGCCAGCAGAAACTCCGGGACTAGCGGTTCCGGGGAGCTGTTTTTT. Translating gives CASRNSGTSGSGELFF.

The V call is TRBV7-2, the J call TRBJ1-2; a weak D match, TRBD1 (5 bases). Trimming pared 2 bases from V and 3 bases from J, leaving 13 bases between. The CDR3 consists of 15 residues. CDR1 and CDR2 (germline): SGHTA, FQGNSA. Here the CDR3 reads CASSLLVGRDYGYTF. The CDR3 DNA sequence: TGTGCCAGCAGCTTATTGGTAGGCAGGGACTATGGCTACACCTTC.

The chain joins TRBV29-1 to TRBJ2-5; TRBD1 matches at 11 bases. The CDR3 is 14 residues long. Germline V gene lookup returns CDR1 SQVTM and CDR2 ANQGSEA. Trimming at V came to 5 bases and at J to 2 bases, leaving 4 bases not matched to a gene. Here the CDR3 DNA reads TGCAGCGTTCGGACAGGGGGCCGTCAAGAGACCCAGTACTTC. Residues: CSVRTGGRQETQYF.

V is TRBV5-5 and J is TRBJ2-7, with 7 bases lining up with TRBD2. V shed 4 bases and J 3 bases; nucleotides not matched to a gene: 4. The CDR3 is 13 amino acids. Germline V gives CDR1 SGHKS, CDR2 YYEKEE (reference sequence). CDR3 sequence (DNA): TGTGCCAGCAGCCCGGGACTATTCTACGAGCAGTACTTC. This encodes CASSPGLFYEQYF. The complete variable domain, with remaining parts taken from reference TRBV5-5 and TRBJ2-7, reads DAGVTQSPTHLIKTRGQQVTLRCSPISGHKSVSWYQQVLGQGPQFIFQYYEKEERGRGNFPDRFSARQFPNYSSELNVNALLLGDSALYLCASSPGLFYEQYFGPGTRLTVT.

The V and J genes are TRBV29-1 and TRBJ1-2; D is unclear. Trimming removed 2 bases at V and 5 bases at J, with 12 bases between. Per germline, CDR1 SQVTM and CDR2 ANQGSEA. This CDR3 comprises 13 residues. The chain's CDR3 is CSVERSGRYGYTF. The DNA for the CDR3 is TGCAGCGTTGAAAGGTCAGGAAGGTATGGCTACACCTTC.

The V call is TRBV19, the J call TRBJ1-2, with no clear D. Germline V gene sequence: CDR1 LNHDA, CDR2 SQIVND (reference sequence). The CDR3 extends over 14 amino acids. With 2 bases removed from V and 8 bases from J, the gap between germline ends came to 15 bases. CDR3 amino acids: CASSIMNGGSGYTF. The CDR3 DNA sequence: TGTGCCAGTAGTATAATGAACGGCGGCTCCGGCTACACCTTC.

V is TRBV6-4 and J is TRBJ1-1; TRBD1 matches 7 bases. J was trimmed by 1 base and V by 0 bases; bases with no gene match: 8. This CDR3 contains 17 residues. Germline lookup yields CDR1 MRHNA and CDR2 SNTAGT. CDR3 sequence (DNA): TGTGCCAGCAGTGACTCAAGGTCGGGACAGAAGAACACTGAAGCTTTCTTT. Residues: CASSDSRSGQKNTEAFF.

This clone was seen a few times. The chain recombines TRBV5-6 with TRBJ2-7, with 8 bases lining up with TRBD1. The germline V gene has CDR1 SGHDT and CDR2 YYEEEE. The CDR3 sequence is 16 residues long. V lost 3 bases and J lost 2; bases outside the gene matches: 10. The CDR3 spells CASSSFTGGPTYEQYF. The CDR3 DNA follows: TGTGCCAGCAGCTCCTTCACAGGGGGTCCCACCTACGAGCAGTACTTC.

In nucleotides, the CDR3 is TGTGCCAGCAGCTTAAGCAGGTCACAGACCCAGTACTTC. The encoded protein is CASSLSRSQTQYF. The genes are TRBV7-6 and TRBJ2-5; D unresolved. The CDR3 length is 13 residues. Germline-derived CDR1 and CDR2 are SGHVS and FNYEAQ. The V end was cut by 2 bases, the J end by 6 bases, with 10 bases between.

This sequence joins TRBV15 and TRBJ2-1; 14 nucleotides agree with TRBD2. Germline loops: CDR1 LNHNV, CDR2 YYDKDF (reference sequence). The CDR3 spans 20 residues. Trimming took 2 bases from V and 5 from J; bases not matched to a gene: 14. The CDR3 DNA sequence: TGTGCCACCAGCAGATCCCTTCCCAGACTAGCGGGAGGGCCAGACAATGAGCAGTTCTTC. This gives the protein CATSRSLPRLAGGPDNEQFF.

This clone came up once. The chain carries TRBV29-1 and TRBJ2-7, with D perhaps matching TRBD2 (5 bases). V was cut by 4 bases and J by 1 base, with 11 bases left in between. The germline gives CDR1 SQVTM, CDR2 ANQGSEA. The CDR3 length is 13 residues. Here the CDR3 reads CSVGPGKSYEQYF. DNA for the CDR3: TGCAGCGTTGGGCCCGGGAAGTCCTACGAGCAGTACTTC.

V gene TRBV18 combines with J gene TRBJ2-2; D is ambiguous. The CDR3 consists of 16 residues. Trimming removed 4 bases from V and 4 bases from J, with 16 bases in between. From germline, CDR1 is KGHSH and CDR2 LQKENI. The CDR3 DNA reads TGTGCCAGCTCACGACCCTCTACACGAGCCACCGGGGAGCTGTTTTTT. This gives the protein CASSRPSTRATGELFF.

The CDR3, as DNA: TGTGCGACCTCTCTCTTTTGGAACACTGAAGCTTTCTTT. The encoded protein is CATSLFWNTEAFF. The rearrangement joins TRBV27 to TRBJ1-1; no clear D gene. This CDR3 is built from 13 residues. Per the germline V gene, CDR1 is MNHEY and CDR2 is SMNVEV (reference sequence).

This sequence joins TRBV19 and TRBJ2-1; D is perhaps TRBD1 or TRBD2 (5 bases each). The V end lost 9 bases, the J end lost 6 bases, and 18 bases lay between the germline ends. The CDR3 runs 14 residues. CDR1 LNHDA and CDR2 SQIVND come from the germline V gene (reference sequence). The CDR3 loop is CASRGAGTLNEQFF. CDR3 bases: TGTGCCAGCCGAGGGGCAGGGACCCTCAATGAGCAGTTCTTC.

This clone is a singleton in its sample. The CDR3 here is CASSYGGFNEKLFF. In DNA, the CDR3 is TGTGCCAGCAGTTACGGGGGATTTAATGAAAAACTGTTTTTT. The V call is TRBV6-6, the J call TRBJ1-4; weak D call: TRBD1 (5 bases). With 2 bases removed from V and 4 bases from J, the gap between germline ends came to 8 bases. CDR1 and CDR2 (germline): MNHNY, SVGAGI (reference sequence). There are 14 residues in the CDR3.

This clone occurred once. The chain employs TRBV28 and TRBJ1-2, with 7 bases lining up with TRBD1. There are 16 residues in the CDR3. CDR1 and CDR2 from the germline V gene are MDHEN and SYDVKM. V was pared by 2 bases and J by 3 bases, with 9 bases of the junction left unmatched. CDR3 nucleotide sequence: TGTGCCAGCAGTTTAATGACAGGGTTAGTCGACTATGGCTACACCTTC. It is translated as CASSLMTGLVDYGYTF.

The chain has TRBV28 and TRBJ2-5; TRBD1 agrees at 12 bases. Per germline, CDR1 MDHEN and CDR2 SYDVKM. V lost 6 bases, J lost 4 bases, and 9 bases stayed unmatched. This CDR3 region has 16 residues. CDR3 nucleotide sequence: TGTGCCAGCAGCAACCCGGGACAGGGGGCTGTAGAGACCCAGTACTTC. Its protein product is CASSNPGQGAVETQYF.